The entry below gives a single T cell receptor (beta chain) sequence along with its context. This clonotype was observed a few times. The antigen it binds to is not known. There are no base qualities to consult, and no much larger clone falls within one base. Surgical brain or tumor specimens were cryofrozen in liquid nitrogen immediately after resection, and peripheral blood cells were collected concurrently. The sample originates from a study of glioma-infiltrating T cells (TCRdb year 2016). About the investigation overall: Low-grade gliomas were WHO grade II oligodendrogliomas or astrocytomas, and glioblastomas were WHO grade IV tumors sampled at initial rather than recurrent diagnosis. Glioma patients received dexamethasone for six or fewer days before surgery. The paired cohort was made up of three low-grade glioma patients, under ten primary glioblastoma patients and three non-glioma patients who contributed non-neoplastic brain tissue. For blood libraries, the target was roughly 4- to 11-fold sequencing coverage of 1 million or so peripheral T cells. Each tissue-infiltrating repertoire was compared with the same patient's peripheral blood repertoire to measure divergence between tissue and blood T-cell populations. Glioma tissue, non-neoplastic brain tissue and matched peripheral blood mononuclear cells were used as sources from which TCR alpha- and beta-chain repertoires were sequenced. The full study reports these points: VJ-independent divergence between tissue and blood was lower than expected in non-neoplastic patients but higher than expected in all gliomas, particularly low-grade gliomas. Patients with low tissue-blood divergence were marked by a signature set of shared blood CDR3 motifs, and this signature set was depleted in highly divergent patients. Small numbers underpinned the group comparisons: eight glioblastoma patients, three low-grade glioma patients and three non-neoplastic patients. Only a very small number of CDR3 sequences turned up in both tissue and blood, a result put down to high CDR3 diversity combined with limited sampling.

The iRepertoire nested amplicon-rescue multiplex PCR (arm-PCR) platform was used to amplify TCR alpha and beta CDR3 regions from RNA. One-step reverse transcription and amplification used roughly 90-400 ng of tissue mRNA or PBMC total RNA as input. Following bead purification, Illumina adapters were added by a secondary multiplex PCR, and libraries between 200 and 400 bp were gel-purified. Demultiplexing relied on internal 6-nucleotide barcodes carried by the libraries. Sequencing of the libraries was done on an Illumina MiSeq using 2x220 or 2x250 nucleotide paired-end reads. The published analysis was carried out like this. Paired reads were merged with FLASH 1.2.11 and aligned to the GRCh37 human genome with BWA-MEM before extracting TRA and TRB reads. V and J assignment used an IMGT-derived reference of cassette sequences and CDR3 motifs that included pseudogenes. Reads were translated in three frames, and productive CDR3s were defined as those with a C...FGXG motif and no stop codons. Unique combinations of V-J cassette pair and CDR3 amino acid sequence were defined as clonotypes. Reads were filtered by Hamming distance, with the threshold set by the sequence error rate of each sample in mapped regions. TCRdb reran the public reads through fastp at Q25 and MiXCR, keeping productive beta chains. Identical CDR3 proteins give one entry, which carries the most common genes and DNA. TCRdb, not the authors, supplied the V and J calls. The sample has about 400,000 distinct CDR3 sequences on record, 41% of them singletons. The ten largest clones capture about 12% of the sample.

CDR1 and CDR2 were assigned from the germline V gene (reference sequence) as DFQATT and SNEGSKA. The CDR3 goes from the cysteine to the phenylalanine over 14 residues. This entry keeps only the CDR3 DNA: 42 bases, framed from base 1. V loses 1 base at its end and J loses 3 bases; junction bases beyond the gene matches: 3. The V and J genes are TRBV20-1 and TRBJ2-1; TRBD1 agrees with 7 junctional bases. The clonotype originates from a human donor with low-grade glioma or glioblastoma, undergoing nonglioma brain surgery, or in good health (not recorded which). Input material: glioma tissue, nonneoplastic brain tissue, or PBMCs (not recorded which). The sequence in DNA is TGCAGTGCTAGAGGGGACAGAGACTACAATGAGCAGTTCTTC. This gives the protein CSARGDRDYNEQFF.